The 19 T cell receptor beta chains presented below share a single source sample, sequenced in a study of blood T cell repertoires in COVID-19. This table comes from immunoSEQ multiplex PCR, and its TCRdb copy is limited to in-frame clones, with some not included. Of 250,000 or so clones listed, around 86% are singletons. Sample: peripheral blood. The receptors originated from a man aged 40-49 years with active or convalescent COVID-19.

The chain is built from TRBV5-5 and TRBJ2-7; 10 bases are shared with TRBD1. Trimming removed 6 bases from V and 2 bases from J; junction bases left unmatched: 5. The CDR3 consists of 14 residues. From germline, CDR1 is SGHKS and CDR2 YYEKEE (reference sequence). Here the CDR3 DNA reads TGTGCCAGCACCTGGGACAGGGGTCCCTACGAGCAGTACTTC. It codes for CASTWDRGPYEQYF.

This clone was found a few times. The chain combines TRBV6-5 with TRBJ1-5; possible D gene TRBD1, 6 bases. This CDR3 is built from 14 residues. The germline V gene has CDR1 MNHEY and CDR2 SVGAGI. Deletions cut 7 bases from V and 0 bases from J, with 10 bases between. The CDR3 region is CASTDRDSNQPQHF. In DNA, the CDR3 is TGTGCCAGCACGGACAGAGATAGCAATCAGCCCCAGCATTTT.

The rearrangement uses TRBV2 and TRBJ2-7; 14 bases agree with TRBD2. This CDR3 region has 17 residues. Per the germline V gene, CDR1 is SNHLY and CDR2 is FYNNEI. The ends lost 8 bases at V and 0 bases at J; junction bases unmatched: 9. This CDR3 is CASLGTSGGIFSYEQYF. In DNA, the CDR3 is TGTGCCAGCTTAGGGACTAGCGGGGGTATATTCTCCTACGAGCAGTACTTC.

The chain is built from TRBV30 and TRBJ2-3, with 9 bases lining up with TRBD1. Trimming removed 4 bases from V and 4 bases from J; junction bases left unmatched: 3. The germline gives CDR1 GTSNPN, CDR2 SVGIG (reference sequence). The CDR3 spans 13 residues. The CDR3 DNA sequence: TGTGCCTGGAACAGGGGGCGCGCAGATACGCAGTATTTT. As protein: CAWNRGRADTQYF.

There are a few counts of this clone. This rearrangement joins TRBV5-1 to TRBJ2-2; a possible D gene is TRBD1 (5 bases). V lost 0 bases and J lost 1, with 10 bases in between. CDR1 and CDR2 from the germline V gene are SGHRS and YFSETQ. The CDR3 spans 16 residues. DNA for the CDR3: TGCGCCAGCAGCTTGGTTGCCCAGGGGAACACCGGGGAGCTGTTTTTT. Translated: CASSLVAQGNTGELFF.

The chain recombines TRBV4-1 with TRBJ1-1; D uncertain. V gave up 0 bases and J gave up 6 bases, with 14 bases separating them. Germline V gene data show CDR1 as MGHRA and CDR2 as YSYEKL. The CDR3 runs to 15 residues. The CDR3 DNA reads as TGCGCCAGCAGCCAAGATATAGGGCGGGTGTCTGAAGCTTTCTTT. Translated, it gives CASSQDIGRVSEAFF.

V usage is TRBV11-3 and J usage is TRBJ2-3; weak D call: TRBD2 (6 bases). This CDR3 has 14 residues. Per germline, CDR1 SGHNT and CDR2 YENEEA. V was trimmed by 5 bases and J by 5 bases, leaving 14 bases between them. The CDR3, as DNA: TGTGCCAGCAGCCGGGGGACGGCACTAGATACGCAGTATTTT. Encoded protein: CASSRGTALDTQYF. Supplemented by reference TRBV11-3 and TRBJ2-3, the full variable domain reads EAGVVQSPRYKIIEKKQPVAFWCNPISGHNTLYWYLQNLGQGPELLIRYENEEAVDDSQLPKDRFSAERLKGVDSTLKIQPAELGDSAVYLCASSRGTALDTQYFGPGTRLTVL.

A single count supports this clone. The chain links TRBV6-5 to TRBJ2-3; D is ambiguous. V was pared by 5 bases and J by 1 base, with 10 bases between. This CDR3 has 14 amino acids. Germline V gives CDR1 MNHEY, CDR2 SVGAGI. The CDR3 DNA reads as TGTGCCAGCAGTCAACAATACGGCACAGATACGCAGTATTTT. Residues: CASSQQYGTDTQYF.

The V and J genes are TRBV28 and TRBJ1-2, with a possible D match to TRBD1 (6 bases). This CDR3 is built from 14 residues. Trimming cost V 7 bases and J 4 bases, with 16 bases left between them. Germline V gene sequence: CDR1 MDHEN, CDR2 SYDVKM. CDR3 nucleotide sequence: TGTGCCAGCACACAGCACAGGGTTTTCTATGGCTACACCTTC. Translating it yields CASTQHRVFYGYTF.

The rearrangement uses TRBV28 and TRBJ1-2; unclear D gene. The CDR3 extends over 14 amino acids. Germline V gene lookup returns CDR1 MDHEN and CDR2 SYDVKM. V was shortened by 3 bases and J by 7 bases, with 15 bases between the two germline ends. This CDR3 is CASSLLGVSAGYTF. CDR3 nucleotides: TGTGCCAGCAGTTTGCTCGGGGTGTCGGCTGGCTACACCTTC.

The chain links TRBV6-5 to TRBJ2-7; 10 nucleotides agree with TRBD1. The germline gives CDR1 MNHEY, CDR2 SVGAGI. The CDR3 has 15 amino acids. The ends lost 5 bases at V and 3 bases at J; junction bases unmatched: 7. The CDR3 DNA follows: TGTGCCAGCAGTCGACAGGGGACAGGGGTCTACGAGCAGTACTTC. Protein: CASSRQGTGVYEQYF.

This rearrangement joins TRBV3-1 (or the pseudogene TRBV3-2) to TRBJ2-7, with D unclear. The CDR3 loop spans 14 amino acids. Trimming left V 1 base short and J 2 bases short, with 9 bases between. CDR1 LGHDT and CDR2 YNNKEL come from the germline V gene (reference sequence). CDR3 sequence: CASSQGSGPYEQYF. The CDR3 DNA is TGTGCCAGCAGCCAAGGTTCAGGCCCCTACGAGCAGTACTTC.

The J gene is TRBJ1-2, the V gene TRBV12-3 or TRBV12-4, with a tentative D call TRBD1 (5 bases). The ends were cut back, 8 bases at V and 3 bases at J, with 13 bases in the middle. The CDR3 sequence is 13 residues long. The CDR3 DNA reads TGTGCCAGCCGTTCTTGGGGGGACTATGGCTACACCTTC. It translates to CASRSWGDYGYTF.

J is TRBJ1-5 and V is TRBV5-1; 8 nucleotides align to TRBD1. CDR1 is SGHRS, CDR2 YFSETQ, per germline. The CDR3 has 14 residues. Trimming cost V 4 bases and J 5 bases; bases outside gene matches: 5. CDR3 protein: CASSVGQGDQPQHF. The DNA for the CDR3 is TGCGCCAGCAGCGTCGGACAGGGTGATCAGCCCCAGCATTTT.

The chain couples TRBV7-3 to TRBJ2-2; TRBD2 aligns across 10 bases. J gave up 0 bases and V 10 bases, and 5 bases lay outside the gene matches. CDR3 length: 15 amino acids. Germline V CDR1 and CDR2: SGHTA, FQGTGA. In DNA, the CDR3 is TGTGCCACTAGCGGGGGACCTACGAACACCGGGGAGCTGTTTTTT. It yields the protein CATSGGPTNTGELFF.

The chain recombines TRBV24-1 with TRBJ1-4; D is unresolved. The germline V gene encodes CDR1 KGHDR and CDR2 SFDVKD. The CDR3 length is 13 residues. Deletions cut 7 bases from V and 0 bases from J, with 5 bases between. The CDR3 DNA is TGTGCCACCAGCAGTGCAACTAATGAAAAACTGTTTTTT. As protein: CATSSATNEKLFF.

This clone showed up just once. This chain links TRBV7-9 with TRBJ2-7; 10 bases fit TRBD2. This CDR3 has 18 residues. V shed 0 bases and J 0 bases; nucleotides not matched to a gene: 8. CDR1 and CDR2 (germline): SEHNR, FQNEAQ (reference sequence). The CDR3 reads CASSLAVGAGGLSYEQYF. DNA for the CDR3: TGTGCCAGCAGCTTAGCAGTCGGAGCGGGAGGGCTCTCCTACGAGCAGTACTTC.

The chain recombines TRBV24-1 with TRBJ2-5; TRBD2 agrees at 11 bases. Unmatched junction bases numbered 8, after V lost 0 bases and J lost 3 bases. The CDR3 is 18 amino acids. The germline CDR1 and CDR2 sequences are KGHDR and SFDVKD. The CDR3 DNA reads TGTGCCACCAGTGATTTGTCTAGCGGGGGGAGGCCTGAAGAGACCCAGTACTTC. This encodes CATSDLSSGGRPEETQYF.

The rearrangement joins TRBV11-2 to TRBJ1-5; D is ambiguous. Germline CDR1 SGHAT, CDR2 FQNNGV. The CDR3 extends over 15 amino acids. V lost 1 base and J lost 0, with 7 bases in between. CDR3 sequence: CASSLGRLSNQPQHF. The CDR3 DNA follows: TGTGCCAGCAGCTTAGGCAGGCTTAGCAATCAGCCCCAGCATTTT.